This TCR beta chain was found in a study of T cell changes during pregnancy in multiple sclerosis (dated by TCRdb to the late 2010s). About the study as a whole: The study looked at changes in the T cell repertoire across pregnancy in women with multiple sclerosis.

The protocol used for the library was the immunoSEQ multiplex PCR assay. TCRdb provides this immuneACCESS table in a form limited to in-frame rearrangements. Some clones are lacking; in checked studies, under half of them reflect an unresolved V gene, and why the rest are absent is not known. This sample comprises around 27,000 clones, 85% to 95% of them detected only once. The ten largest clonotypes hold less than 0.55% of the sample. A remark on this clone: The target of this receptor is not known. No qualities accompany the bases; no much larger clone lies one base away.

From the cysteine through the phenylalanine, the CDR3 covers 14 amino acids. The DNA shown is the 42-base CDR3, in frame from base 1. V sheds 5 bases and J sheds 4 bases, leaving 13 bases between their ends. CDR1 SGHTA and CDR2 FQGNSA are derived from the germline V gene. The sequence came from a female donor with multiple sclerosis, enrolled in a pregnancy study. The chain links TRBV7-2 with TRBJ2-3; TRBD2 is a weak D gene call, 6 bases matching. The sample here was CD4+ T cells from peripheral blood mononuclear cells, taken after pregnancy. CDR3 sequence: CASSRAGRSDTQYF. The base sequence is TGTGCCAGCAGCCGAGCGGGTAGATCAGATACGCAGTATTTT.